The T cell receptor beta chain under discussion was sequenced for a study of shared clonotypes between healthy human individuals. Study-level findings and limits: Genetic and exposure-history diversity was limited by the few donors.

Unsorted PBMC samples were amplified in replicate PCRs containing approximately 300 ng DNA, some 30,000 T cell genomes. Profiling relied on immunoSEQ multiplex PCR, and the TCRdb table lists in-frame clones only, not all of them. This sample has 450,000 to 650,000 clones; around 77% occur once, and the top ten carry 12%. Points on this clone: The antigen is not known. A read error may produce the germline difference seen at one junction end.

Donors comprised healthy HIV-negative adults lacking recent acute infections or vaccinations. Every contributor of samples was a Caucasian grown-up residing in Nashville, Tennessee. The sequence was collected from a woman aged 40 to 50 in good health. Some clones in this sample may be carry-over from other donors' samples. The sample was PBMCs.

This CDR3 reads CASISRLHRGAVF. The CDR3 nucleotides are TGTGCCAGCATTAGTCGGCTACACCGGGGAGCTGTTTTT. V and J are TRBV13 and TRBJ2-2, with D maybe TRBD2 (5 bases). CDR1 and CDR2 from the germline V gene are PRHDT and FYEKMQ (reference sequence). This CDR3 region has 13 residues.